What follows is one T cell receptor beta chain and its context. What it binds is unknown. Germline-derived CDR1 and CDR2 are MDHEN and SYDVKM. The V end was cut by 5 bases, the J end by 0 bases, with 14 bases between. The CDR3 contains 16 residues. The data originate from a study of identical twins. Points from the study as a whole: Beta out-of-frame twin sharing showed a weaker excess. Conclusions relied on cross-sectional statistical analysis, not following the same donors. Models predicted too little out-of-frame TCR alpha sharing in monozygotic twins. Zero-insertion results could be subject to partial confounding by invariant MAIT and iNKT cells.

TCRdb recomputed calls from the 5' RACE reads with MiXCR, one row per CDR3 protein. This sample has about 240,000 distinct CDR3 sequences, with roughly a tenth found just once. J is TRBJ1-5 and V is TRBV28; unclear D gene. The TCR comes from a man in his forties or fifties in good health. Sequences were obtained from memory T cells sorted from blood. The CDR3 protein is CASSPTRIFSNQPQHF. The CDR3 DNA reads TGTGCCAGCAGTCCCACCAGAATTTTTAGCAATCAGCCCCAGCATTTT. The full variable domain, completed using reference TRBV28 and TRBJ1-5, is DVKVTQSSRYLVKRTGEKVFLECVQDMDHENMFWYRQDPGLGLRLIYFSYDVKMKEKGDIPEGYSVSREKKERFSLILESASTNQTSMYLCASSPTRIFSNQPQHFGDGTRLSIL.